The 26 T cell receptor beta chains reported below all come from one sample, sequenced in a study of CD8+ T cells in alopecia areata. Extraction of RNA preceded its reverse transcription into cDNA, which served as the sequencing template. This table comes from immunoSEQ multiplex PCR, and its TCRdb copy is limited to in-frame clones, with some not included. The sample carries around 180,000 clones, around three fifths recorded once. The treatment denotes: oral pan-JAK inhibitor, 5-10 mg twice daily. Sequencing was performed on CD4+ T cells sorted from blood, taken at week 24, from a patient treated with tofacitinib. Source of these receptors: a human donor with alopecia areata.

This sequence joins TRBV2 and TRBJ1-5; TRBD1 is a possible D gene (5 bases). V lost 3 bases and J lost 8, with 8 bases in between. Germline V gene data show CDR1 as SNHLY and CDR2 as FYNNEI. This CDR3 has 12 amino acids. The CDR3 DNA reads as TGTGCCAGCAGTGACCCGACAGAGCCCCAGCATTTT. It encodes CASSDPTEPQHF.

This clone showed up just a few times. The rearrangement links TRBV27 to TRBJ1-2; 11 positions match TRBD1. This CDR3 region has 16 residues. The junction had 5 bases not matched to a gene; V was cut back by 3 bases and J by 2 bases. Germline CDR1 MNHEY, CDR2 SMNVEV (reference sequence). Written as DNA, the CDR3 is TGTGCCAGCAGTTTTCTTCGGACAGGGGGCAACTATGGCTACACCTTC. It yields the protein CASSFLRTGGNYGYTF.

The chain joins TRBV29-1 to TRBJ1-1; D perhaps matches TRBD1 (6 bases). V lost 6 bases and J lost 3, with 11 bases in between. This CDR3 has 12 amino acids. Germline assignment: CDR1 SQVTM and CDR2 ANQGSEA. CDR3 sequence reads: CSVAGQYTEAFF. The CDR3 bases are TGCAGCGTAGCCGGACAGTACACTGAAGCTTTCTTT. Supplemented by reference TRBV29-1 and TRBJ1-1, the full variable domain reads SAVISQKPSRDICQRGTSLTIQCQVDSQVTMMFWYRQQPGQSLTLIATANQGSEATYESGFVIDKFPISRPNLTFSTLTVSNMSPEDSSIYLCSVAGQYTEAFFGQGTRLTVV.

V is TRBV18 and J is TRBJ2-3; D uncertain. CDR1 is KGHSH, CDR2 LQKENI, per germline. This CDR3 contains 13 residues. The V and J ends lost 3 bases and 4 bases respectively, with 8 bases between them. CDR3 nucleotide sequence: TGTGCCAGCTCACCCTCCAGGTCAGATACGCAGTATTTT. Its translation: CASSPSRSDTQYF.

The V call is TRBV29-1, the J call TRBJ2-5, with a tentative D call TRBD1 (6 bases). This CDR3 is 13 amino acids long. In germline, CDR1 is SQVTM, CDR2 ANQGSEA. V lost 5 bases and J lost 4, with 14 bases in between. CDR3 in DNA: TGCAGCGTTACACTCCAGGGGTTAGAGACCCAGTACTTC. Translating gives CSVTLQGLETQYF.

V gene TRBV11-2 combines with J gene TRBJ2-3, with 12 bases that match TRBD2. CDR1 is SGHAT and CDR2 is FQNNGV in the germline V gene. This CDR3 is 17 amino acids long. The trim removed 4 bases at V and 5 bases at J, leaving 10 bases unmatched. Here the CDR3 reads CASSSRLLAGGQDTQYF. In nucleotides, the CDR3 is TGTGCCAGCAGCTCCAGATTACTAGCGGGGGGTCAAGATACGCAGTATTTT.

The chain has TRBV29-1 and TRBJ2-1, with 8 bases fitting TRBD1. The CDR3 totals 12 residues. Germline V gene data show CDR1 as SQVTM and CDR2 as ANQGSEA. With 4 bases clipped from V and 10 bases from J, the junction kept 6 bases outside the gene matches. The CDR3 nucleotides read TGCAGCGTTGGGACAGGGTCTGCCGAGCAGTTCTTC. It encodes CSVGTGSAEQFF.

V gene TRBV30 combines with J gene TRBJ1-1; a weak D match, TRBD1 (6 bases). The CDR3 has 14 amino acids. Germline V CDR1 and CDR2: GTSNPN, SVGIG (reference sequence). The V end lost 3 bases, the J end lost 1 base, and 12 bases lay between the germline ends. The CDR3, as DNA: TGTGCCTGGAGGAGGGGGATAACGAACACTGAAGCTTTCTTT. It specifies CAWRRGITNTEAFF.

This clone has a handful of counts. The chain is built from TRBV14 and TRBJ1-1, with TRBD1 identical over 8 bases. Germline V gene sequence: CDR1 SGHDN, CDR2 FVKESK. With 2 bases clipped from V and 0 bases from J, the junction kept 2 bases outside the gene matches. The CDR3 length is 15 residues. CDR3 in DNA: TGTGCCAGCAGCCAACGGACAGGGATGAACACTGAAGCTTTCTTT. Protein sequence: CASSQRTGMNTEAFF.

The V call is TRBV7-2, the J call TRBJ1-2, with D uncertain. The V end was cut by 2 bases, the J end by 7 bases, with 14 bases between. Per the germline V gene, CDR1 is SGHTA and CDR2 is FQGNSA. The CDR3 covers 14 residues. CDR3 loop: CASSLRAGSSGYTF. As DNA, the CDR3 is TGTGCCAGCAGCTTAAGGGCGGGGAGTTCTGGCTACACCTTC.

The gene calls are TRBV5-6 and TRBJ2-1; D call uncertain. V was clipped by 6 bases and J by 5 bases, with 9 bases between them. CDR1 is SGHDT, CDR2 YYEEEE, per germline. CDR3 length equals 12 residues. CDR3 protein: CASTPGNNEQFF. CDR3 DNA sequence: TGTGCCAGCACCCCGGGCAACAATGAGCAGTTCTTC.

The rearrangement joins TRBV9 to TRBJ1-1; D unclear. The CDR3 length is 13 residues. Germline V gene sequence: CDR1 SGDLS, CDR2 YYNGEE. V was clipped by 1 base and J by 2 bases, with 6 bases between them. The CDR3 DNA follows: TGTGCCAGCAGCGTACAGGAAAACACTGAAGCTTTCTTT. Translation gives CASSVQENTEAFF.

The chain carries TRBV7-2 and TRBJ1-1, with unresolved D. Per germline, CDR1 SGHTA and CDR2 FQGNSA. The CDR3 totals 15 residues. Trimming removed 5 bases from V and 4 bases from J, with 17 bases in between. The DNA for the CDR3 is TGTGCCAGCAGCCCCACGAGGAGTCGTGGCACTGAAGCTTTCTTT. It yields the protein CASSPTRSRGTEAFF.

The rearrangement uses TRBV27 and TRBJ1-2; the D gene is possibly TRBD1 (6 bases). V shed 2 bases and J shed 4 bases, with 8 bases lying between them. CDR1 MNHEY and CDR2 SMNVEV come from the germline V gene (reference sequence). This CDR3 has 13 amino acids. The CDR3 DNA is TGTGCCAGCAGTTTAAAGGGGGGCTATGGCTACACCTTC. The encoded protein is CASSLKGGYGYTF.

The V and J genes are TRBV7-3 and TRBJ2-7; no definite D call. The CDR3 has 13 amino acids. V was clipped by 4 bases and J by 0 bases, with 7 bases between them. Germline lookup yields CDR1 SGHTA and CDR2 FQGTGA. In DNA, the CDR3 is TGTGCCAGCAGCTACTTGAGCTCCTACGAGCAGTACTTC. It codes for CASSYLSSYEQYF.

This clone was recorded a few times. The DNA for the CDR3 is TGTGCCAGCAGTTTTCTCTATCACGATGCTTACGAGCAGTACTTC. Its protein is CASSFLYHDAYEQYF. The chain recombines TRBV27 with TRBJ2-7; D call uncertain. Deletions cut 3 bases from V and 4 bases from J, with 16 bases between. The length of the CDR3 is 15 residues. CDR1 is MNHEY and CDR2 is SMNVEV in the germline V gene (reference sequence).

The CDR3 here is CASSEARDQPQHF. CDR3 sequence (DNA): TGTGCCAGCAGTGAAGCGAGGGATCAGCCCCAGCATTTT. The chain is built from TRBV2 and TRBJ1-5; D gene uncertain. Germline values: CDR1 SNHLY, CDR2 FYNNEI. V was cut by 0 bases and J by 5 bases, with 5 bases left in between. CDR3 length equals 13 residues.

The V gene is TRBV7-2, the J gene TRBJ2-7, with a weak D call TRBD2 (5 bases). CDR3 length: 13 amino acids. V lost 6 bases and J 4 bases, leaving 13 bases between the germline ends. Germline loops: CDR1 SGHTA, CDR2 FQGNSA. CDR3 residues: CASSSPAVYEQYF. The CDR3 region has the DNA TGTGCCAGCAGTTCCCCAGCGGTATACGAGCAGTACTTC.

The chain joins TRBV15 to TRBJ1-5, with D perhaps TRBD1 (6 bases). The CDR3 loop spans 14 amino acids. The V end was cut by 8 bases, the J end by 8 bases, with 19 bases between. The germline CDR1 and CDR2 sequences are LNHNV and YYDKDF (reference sequence). CDR3 protein: CATVKEQGWEPQHF. The CDR3, as DNA: TGTGCCACCGTAAAGGAACAGGGTTGGGAGCCCCAGCATTTT.

This chain connects TRBV27 to TRBJ2-6; 7 bases are shared with TRBD1. CDR3 length: 17 residues. The V and J ends lost 3 bases and 4 bases, in that order; junction bases with no gene match: 9. CDR1 and CDR2 (germline): MNHEY, SMNVEV (reference sequence). This CDR3 reads CASSLMNTGVGANVLTF. CDR3 nucleotide sequence: TGTGCCAGCAGTTTGATGAATACAGGGGTCGGGGCCAACGTCCTGACTTTC.

The rearrangement links TRBV6-5 to TRBJ2-5; 9 bases map to TRBD2. From germline, CDR1 is MNHEY and CDR2 SVGAGI. The V gene end was trimmed by 3 bases and the J gene end by 3 bases; junction bases not matched to a gene: 5. The CDR3 spans 15 residues. The CDR3 is CASSYRTSAKETQYF. The CDR3, as DNA: TGTGCCAGCAGTTATAGGACTAGCGCGAAAGAGACCCAGTACTTC.

Note on this clone: At one end the junction does not follow the germline gene, possibly because of a read error. The chain has TRBV10-3 and TRBJ2-7, with D perhaps matching TRBD1 (6 bases). The V gene's germline CDR1 is ENHRY and CDR2 SYGVKD. The CDR3 totals 14 residues. The CDR3 protein is CASSQTQGSGEQYF. The CDR3 DNA reads as TGTGCCAGCAGTCAAACACAGGGTTCCGGCGAGCAGTACTTC.

This clone is a singleton in its sample. The chain joins TRBV27 to TRBJ1-5; D is undetermined. The CDR3 consists of 15 residues. Germline lookup yields CDR1 MNHEY and CDR2 SMNVEV (reference sequence). The V gene lost 3 bases and the J gene lost 0 bases, with 9 bases spanning the gap. The CDR3 spells CASSLAGFSNQPQHF. The CDR3 DNA follows: TGTGCCAGCAGTTTGGCCGGGTTTAGCAATCAGCCCCAGCATTTT.

This clone has only a few counts. J is TRBJ2-2 and V is TRBV11-3; TRBD1 might be the D (5 bases). The CDR3 sequence is 15 residues long. The germline V gene encodes CDR1 SGHNT and CDR2 YENEEA. Trimming shortened V by 3 bases and J by 7 bases, and 15 bases separated the two germline ends. DNA of the CDR3: TGTGCCAGCAGCTTTTCCAGGGCTCGGGTCGGGGAGCTGTTTTTT. It encodes CASSFSRARVGELFF.

V gene TRBV7-9 combines with J gene TRBJ2-2; 10 nucleotides align to TRBD1. CDR1 is SEHNR, CDR2 FQNEAQ, per germline (reference sequence). V dropped 5 bases and J dropped 7; count of bases not matched to a gene: 13. This CDR3 is built from 17 residues. The CDR3 protein is CASSQSPGTGAVGELFF. The CDR3 DNA reads as TGTGCCAGCAGCCAGAGCCCCGGGACAGGGGCGGTCGGGGAGCTGTTTTTT.

V is TRBV7-2 and J is TRBJ1-5; 7 bases line up with TRBD1. Germline CDR1 and CDR2: SGHTA and FQGNSA. The trim removed 5 bases at V and 1 base at J, leaving 11 bases unmatched. This CDR3 comprises 17 residues. The CDR3 bases are TGTGCCAGCAGCCCCTTAGGGACAGCAGGAAGCAATCAGCCCCAGCATTTT. Encoded protein: CASSPLGTAGSNQPQHF.